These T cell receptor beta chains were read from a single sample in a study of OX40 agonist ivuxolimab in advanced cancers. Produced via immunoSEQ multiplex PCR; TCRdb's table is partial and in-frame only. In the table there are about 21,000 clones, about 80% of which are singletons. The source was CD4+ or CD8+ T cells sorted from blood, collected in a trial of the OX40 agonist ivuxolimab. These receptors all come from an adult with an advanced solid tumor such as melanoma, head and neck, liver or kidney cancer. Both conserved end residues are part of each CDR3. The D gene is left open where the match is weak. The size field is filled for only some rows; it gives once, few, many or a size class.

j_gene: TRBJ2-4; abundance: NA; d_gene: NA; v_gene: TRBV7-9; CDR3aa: CASSSLGQRAKNIQYF; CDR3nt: TGTGCCAGCAGCTCACTGGGGCAGCGGGCCAAAAACATTCAGTACTTC
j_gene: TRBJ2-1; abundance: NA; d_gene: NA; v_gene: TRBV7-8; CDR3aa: CASSFPAVGGEQFF; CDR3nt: TGTGCCAGCAGCTTCCCGGCGGTGGGAGGAGAGCAGTTCTTC
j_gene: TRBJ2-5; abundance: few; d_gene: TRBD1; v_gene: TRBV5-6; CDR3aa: CASSSSRDRGGGGETQYF; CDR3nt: TGTGCCAGCAGCTCTTCCCGGGACAGGGGAGGTGGGGGAGAGACCCAGTACTTC
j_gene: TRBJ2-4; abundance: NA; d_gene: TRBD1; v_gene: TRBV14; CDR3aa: CASSRDRDGAKNIQYF; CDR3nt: TGTGCCAGCAGCCGGGACAGGGATGGGGCCAAAAACATTCAGTACTTC
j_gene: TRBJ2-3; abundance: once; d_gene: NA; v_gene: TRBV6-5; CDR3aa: CASSYQGGPITDTQYF; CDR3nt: TGTGCCAGCAGTTATCAGGGGGGCCCCATCACAGATACGCAGTATTTT
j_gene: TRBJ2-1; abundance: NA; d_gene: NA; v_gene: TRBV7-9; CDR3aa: CASSLGFPEQFF; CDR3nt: TGTGCCAGCAGCTTAGGCTTCCCCGAGCAGTTCTTC
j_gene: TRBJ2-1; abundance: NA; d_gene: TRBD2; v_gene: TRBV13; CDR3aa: CASTLAGNGNNEQFF; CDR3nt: TGTGCCAGCACTTTAGCGGGAAATGGGAACAATGAGCAGTTCTTC
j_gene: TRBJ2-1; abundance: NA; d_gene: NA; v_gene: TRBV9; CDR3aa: CASSVEVSSRSYNEQFF; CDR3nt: TGTGCCAGCAGCGTAGAGGTCAGTTCCAGATCCTACAATGAGCAGTTCTTC
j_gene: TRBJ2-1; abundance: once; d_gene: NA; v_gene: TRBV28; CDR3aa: CASSLTGVHNEQFF; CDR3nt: TGTGCCAGCAGTTTAACGGGTGTCCACAATGAGCAGTTCTTC
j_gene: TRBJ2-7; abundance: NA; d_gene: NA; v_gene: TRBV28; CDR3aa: CASSPSGQVLSYEQYF; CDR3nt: TGTGCCAGCAGTCCCTCGGGGCAGGTCCTATCCTACGAGCAGTACTTC
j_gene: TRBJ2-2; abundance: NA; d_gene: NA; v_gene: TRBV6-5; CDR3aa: CASSYFGGELFF; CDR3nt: TGTGCCAGCAGTTACTTTGGAGGGGAGCTGTTTTTT
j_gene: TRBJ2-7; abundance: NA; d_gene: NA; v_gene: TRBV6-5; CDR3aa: CASSYRALYEQYF; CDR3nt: TGTGCCAGCAGTTACAGGGCCCTCTACGAGCAGTACTTC
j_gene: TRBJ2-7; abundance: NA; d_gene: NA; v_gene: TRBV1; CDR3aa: CTSSQDPSPPREYF; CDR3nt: TGCACCAGCAGCCAAGACCCCTCACCCCCCCGTGAATACTTC
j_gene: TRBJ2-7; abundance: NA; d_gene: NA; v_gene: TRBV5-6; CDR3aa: CASSLASGERSYEQYF; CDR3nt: TGTGCCAGCAGCTTGGCTTCTGGCGAACGGTCCTACGAGCAGTACTTC
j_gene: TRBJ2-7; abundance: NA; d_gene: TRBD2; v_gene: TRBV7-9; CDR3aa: CASSSRTSGSYEQYF; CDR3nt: TGTGCCAGCAGCTCCCGGACTAGCGGGTCCTACGAGCAGTACTTC
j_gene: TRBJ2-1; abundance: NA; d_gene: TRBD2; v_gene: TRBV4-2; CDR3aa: CASSQDKAGKNEQFF; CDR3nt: TGTGCCAGCAGCCAAGATAAAGCGGGAAAGAATGAGCAGTTCTTC
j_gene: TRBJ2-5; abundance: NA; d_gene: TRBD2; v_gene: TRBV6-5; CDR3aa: CASSYSGGSGETQYF; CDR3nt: TGTGCCAGCAGTTACTCTGGCGGGAGCGGGGAGACCCAGTACTTC
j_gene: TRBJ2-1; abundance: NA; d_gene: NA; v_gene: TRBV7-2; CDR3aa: CASSAWGDNEQFF; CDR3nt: TGTGCCAGCAGCGCCTGGGGGGACAATGAGCAGTTCTTC
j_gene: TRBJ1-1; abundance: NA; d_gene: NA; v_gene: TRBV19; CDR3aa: CASSPGQMNTEAFF; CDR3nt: TGTGCCAGTAGTCCCGGACAGATGAACACTGAAGCTTTCTTT
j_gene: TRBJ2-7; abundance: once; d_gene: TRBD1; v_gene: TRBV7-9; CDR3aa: CASSLDRDGYEQYF; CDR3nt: TGTGCCAGCAGCCTGGACAGGGATGGGTACGAGCAGTACTTC
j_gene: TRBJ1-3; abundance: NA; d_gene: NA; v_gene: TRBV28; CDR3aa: CASSLYLSSGNTIYF; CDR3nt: TGTGCCAGCAGTTTATACTTGAGCTCTGGAAACACCATATATTTT
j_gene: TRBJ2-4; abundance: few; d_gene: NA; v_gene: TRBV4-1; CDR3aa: CASSPGVSETKNIQYF; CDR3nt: TGCGCCAGCAGCCCGGGGGTTAGCGAGACCAAAAACATTCAGTACTTC
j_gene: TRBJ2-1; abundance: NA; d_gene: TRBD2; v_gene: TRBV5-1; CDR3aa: CATRLGLAEYNEQFF; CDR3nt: TGCGCCACCCGCCTTGGACTAGCGGAATACAATGAGCAGTTCTTC
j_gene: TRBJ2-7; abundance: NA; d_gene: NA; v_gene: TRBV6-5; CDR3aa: CASSQGLSYEQYF; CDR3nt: TGTGCCAGCAGCCAGGGACTCTCCTACGAGCAGTACTTC
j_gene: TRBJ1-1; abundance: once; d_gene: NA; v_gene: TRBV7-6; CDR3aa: CASSSRTGAAFF; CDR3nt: TGTGCCAGCAGCTCCAGGACGGGCGCAGCTTTCTTT
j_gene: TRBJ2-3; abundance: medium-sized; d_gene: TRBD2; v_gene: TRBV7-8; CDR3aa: CASSLEPPGLAGVQIDTQYF; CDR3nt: TGTGCCAGCAGCTTAGAGCCCCCGGGACTAGCGGGGGTCCAGATAGATACGCAGTATTTT
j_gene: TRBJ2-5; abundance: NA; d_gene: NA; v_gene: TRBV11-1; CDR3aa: CASSLGDGDQETQYF; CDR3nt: TGTGCCAGCAGCTTAGGGGACGGGGACCAAGAGACCCAGTACTTC
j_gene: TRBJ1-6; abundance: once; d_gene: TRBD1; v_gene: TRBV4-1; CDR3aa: CASSQDTRDRFLLHF; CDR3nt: TGCGCCAGCAGCCAAGATACCAGGGACAGGTTTCTCCTCCACTTT
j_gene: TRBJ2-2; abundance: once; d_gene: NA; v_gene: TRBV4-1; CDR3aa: CASSGTPNTGELFF; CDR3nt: TGCGCCAGCAGCGGGACTCCGAACACCGGGGAGCTGTTTTTT